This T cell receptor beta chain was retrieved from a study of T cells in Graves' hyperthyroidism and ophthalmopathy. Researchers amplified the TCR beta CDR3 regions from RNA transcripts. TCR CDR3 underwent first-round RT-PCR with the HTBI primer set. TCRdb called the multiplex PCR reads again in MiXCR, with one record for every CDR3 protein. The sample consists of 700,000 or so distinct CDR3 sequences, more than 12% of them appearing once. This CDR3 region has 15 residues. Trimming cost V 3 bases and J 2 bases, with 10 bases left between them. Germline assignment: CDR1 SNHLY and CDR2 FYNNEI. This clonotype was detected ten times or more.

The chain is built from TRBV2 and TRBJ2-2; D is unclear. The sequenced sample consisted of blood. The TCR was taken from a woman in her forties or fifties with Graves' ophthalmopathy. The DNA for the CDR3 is TGTGCCAGCAGTGACCTCTGGAGTAACACCGGGGAGCTGTTTTTT. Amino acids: CASSDLWSNTGELFF.